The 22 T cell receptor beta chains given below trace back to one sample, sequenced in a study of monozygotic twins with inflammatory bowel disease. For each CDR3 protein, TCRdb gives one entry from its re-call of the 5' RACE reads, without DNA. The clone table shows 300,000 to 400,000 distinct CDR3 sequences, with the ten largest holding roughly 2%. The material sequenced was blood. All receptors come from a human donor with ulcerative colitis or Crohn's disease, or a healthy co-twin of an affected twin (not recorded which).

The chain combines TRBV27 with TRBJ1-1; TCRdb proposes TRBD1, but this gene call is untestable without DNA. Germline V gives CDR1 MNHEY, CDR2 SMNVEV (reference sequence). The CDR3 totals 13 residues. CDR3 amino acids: CASGAGAGTEAFF.

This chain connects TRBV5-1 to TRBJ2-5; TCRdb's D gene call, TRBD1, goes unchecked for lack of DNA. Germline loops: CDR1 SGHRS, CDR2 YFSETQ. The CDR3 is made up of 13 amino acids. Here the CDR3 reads CASNRGDKETQYF.

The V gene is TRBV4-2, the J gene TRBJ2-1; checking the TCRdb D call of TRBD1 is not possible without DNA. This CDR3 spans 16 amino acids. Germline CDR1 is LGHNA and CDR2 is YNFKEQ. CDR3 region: CASSQDYAGYLYEQFF.

This CDR3 is CASTRSGGAENEQFF. This chain connects TRBV5-1 to TRBJ2-1; absent DNA, TCRdb's TRBD1 call cannot be checked. The CDR3 spans 15 residues. Germline V CDR1 and CDR2: SGHRS, YFSETQ. The whole variable domain, remainder taken from reference TRBV5-1 and TRBJ2-1, is KAGVTQTPRYLIKTRGQQVTLSCSPISGHRSVSWYQQTPGQGLQFLFEYFSETQRNKGNFPGRFSGRQFSNSRSEMNVSTLELGDSALYLCASTRSGGAENEQFFGPGTRLTVL.

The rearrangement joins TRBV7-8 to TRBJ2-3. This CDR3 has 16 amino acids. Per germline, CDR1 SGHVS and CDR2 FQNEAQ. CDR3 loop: CASSLLGLLRTDTQYF.

The CDR3 is CASSLVPGSDTQYF. The V gene is TRBV5-1, the J gene TRBJ2-3. The CDR3 is made up of 14 amino acids. Germline CDR1 and CDR2: SGHRS and YFSETQ.

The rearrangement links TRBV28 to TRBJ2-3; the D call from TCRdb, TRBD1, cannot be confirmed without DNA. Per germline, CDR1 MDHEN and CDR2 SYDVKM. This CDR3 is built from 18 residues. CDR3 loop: CASSFPAPGPENTDTQYF.

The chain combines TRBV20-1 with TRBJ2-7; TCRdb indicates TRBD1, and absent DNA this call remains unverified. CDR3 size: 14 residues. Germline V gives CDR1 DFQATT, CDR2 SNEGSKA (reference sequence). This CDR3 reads CSARAWDRDYEQYF.

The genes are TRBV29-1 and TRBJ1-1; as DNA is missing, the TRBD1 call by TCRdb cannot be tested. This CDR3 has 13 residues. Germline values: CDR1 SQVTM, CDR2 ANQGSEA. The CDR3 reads CSVEDGLRAEAFF.

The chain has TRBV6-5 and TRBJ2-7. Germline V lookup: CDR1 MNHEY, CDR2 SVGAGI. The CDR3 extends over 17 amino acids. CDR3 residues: CASSYSPGRFNSYEQYF.

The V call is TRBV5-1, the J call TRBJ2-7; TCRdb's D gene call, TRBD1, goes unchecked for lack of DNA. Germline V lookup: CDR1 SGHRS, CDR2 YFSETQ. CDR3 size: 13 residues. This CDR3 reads CASSFGGAQEQYF.

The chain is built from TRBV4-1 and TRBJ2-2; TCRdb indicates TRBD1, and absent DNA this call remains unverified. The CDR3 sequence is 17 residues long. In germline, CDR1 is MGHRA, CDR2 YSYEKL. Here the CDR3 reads CASSHPGGGGNTGELFF.

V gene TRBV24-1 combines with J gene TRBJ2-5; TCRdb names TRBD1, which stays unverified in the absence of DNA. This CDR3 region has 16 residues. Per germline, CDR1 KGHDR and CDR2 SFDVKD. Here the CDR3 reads CATSVAGGDLQETQYF.

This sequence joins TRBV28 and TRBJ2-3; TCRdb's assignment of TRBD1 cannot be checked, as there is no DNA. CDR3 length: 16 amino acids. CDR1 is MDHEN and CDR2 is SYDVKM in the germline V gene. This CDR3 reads CASSLLGQEYTDTQYF.

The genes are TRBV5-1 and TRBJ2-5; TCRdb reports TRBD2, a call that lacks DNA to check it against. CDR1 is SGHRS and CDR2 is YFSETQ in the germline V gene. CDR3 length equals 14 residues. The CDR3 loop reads CASSLGEGGETQYF. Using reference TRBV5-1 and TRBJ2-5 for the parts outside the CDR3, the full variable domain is KAGVTQTPRYLIKTRGQQVTLSCSPISGHRSVSWYQQTPGQGLQFLFEYFSETQRNKGNFPGRFSGRQFSNSRSEMNVSTLELGDSALYLCASSLGEGGETQYFGPGTRLLVL.

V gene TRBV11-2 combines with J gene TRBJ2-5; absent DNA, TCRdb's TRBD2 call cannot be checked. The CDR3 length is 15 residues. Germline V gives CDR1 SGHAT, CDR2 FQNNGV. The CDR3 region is CASSLGIAGEETQYF.

The CDR3 loop reads CASSPPPVSGANVLTF. The chain joins TRBV12-3 or TRBV12-4 to TRBJ2-6; TCRdb's D call of TRBD1 is untestable without DNA. The CDR3 contains 16 residues.

The CDR3 protein is CASSIGYGYTF. V usage is TRBV19 and J usage is TRBJ1-2. From germline, CDR1 is LNHDA and CDR2 SQIVND (reference sequence). This CDR3 comprises 11 residues.

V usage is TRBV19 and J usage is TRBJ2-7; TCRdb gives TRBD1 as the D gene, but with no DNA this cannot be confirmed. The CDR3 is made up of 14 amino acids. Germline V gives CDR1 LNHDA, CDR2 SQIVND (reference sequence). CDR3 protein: CASSIVPHVDEQYF.

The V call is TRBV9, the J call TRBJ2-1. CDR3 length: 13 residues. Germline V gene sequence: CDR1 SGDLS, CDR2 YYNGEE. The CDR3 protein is CASSVASAYEQFF. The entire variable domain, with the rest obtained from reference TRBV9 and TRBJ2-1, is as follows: DSGVTQTPKHLITATGQRVTLRCSPRSGDLSVYWYQQSLDQGLQFLIQYYNGEERAKGNILERFSAQQFPDLHSELNLSSLELGDSALYFCASSVASAYEQFFGPGTRLTVL.

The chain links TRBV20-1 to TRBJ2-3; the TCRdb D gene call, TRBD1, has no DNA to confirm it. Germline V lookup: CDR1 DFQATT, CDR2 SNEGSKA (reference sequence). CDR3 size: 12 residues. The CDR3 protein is CSTQGSVDTQYF.

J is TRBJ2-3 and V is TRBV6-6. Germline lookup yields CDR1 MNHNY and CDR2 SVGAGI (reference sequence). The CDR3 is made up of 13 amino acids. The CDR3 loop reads CASTLASTDTQYF.